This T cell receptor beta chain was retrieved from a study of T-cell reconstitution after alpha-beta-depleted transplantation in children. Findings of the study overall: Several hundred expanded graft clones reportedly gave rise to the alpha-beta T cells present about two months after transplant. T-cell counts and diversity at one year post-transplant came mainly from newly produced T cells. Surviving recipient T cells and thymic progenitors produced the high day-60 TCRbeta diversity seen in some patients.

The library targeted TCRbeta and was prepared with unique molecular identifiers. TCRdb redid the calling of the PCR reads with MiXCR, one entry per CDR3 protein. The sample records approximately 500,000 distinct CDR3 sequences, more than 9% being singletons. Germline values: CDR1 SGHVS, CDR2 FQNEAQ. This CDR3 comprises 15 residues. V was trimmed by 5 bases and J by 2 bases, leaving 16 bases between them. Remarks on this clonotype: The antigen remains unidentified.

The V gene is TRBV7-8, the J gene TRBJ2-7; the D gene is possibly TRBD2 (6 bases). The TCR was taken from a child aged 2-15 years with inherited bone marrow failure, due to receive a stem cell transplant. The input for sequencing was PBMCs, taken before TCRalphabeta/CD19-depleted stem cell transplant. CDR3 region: CASSPGGWGAYEQYF. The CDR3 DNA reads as TGTGCCAGCAGCCCCGGGGGTTGGGGGGCCTACGAGCAGTACTTC.